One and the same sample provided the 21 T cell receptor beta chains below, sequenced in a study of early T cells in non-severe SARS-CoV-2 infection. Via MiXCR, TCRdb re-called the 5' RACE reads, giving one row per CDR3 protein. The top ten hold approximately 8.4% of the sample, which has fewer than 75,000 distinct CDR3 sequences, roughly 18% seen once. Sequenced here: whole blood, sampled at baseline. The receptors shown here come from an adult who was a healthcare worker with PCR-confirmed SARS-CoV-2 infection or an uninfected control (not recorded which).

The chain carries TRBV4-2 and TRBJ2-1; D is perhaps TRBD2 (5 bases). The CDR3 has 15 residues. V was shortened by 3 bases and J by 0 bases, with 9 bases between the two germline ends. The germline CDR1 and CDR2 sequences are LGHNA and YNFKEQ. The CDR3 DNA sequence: TGTGCCAGCAGCCAGCGAGGGAGCTCCTACAATGAGCAGTTCTTC. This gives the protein CASSQRGSSYNEQFF.

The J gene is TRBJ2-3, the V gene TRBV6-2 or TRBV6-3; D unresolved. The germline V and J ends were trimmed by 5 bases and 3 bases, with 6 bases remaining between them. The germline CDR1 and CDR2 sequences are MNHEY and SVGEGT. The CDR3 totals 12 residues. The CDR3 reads CASSHRTDTQYF. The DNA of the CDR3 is TGTGCCAGCAGTCACCGTACAGATACGCAGTATTTT.

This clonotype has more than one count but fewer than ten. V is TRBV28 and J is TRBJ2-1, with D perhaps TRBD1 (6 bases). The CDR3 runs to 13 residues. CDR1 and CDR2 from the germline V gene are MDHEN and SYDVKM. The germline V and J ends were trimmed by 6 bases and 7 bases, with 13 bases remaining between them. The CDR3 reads CASRKSGQNEQFF. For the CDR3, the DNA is TGTGCCAGCAGGAAGTCGGGACAAAATGAGCAGTTCTTC.

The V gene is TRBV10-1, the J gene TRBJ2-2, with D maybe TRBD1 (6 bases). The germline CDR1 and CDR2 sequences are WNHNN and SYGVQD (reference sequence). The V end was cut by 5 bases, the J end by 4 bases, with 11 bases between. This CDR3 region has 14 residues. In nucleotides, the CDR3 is TGCGCCAGCAGTCGAACAGGGAGCACCGGGGAGCTGTTTTTT. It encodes CASSRTGSTGELFF.

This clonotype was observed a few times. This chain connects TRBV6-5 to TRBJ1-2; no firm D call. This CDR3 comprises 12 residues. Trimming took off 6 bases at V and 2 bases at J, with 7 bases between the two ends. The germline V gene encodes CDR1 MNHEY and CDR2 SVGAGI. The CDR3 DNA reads TGTGCCAGCAGCCAAGTCAACTATGGCTACACCTTC. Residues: CASSQVNYGYTF.

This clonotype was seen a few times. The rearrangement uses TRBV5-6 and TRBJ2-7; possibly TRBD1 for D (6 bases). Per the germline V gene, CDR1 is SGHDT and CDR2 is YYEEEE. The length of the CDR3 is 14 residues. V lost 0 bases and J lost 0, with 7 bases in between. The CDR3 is CASSLEQGSYEQYF. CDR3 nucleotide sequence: TGTGCCAGCAGCTTGGAACAGGGCTCCTACGAGCAGTACTTC.

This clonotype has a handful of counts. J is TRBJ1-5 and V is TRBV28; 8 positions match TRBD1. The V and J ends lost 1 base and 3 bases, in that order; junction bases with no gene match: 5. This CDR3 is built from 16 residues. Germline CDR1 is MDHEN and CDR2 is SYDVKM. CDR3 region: CASSLSAGGINQPQHF. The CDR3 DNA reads TGTGCCAGCAGTTTATCCGCAGGGGGCATCAATCAGCCCCAGCATTTT. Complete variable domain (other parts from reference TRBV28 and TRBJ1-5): DVKVTQSSRYLVKRTGEKVFLECVQDMDHENMFWYRQDPGLGLRLIYFSYDVKMKEKGDIPEGYSVSREKKERFSLILESASTNQTSMYLCASSLSAGGINQPQHFGDGTRLSIL.

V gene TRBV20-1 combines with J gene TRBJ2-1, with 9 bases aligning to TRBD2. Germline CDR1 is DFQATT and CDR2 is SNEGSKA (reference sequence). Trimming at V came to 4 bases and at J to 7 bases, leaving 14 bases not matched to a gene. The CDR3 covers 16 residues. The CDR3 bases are TGCAGTGCTATGGGCCTAGCGGGACCCGTGGGGAATGAGCAGTTCTTC. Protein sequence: CSAMGLAGPVGNEQFF.

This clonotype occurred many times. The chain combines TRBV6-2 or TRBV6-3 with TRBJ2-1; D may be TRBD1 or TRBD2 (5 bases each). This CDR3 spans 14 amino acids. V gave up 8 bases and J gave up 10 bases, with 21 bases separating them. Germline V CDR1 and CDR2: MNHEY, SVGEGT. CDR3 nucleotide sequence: TGTGCCAGCGCCCGGACTGGGACGCAAGGGGAGCAGTTCTTC. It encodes CASARTGTQGEQFF.

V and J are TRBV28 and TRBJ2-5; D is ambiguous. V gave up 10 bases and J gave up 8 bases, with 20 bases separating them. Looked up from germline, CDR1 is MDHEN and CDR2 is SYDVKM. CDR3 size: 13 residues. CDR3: CAIARTLGRTQYF. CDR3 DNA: TGTGCCATCGCCCGTACCCTAGGGCGTACCCAGTACTTC.

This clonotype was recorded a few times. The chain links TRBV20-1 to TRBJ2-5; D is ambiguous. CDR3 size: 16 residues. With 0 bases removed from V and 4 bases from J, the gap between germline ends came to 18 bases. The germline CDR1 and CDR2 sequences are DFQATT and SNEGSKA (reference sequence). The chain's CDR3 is CSAREPGKAGVETQYF. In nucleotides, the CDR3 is TGCAGTGCTAGAGAGCCTGGGAAGGCAGGCGTAGAGACCCAGTACTTC.

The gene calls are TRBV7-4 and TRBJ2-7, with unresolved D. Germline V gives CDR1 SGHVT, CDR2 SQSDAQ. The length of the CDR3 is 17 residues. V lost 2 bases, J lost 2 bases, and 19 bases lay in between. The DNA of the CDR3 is TGTGCCAGCAGCTTAATCCCGGTGTTATTGGGCACCTACGAGCAGTACTTC. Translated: CASSLIPVLLGTYEQYF.

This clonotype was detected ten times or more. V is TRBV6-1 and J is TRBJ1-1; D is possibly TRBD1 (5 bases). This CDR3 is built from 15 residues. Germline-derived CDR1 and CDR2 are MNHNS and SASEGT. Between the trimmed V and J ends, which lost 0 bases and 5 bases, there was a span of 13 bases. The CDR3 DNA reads TGTGCCAGCAGTGAAGCTTGGGGGTTGAGGACTGAAGCTTTCTTT. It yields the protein CASSEAWGLRTEAFF.

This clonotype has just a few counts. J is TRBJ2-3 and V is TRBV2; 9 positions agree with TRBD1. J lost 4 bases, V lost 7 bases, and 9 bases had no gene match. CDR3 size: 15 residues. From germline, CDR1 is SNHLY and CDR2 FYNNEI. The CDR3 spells CASKTGTGSADTQYF. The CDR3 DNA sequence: TGTGCCAGCAAGACGGGGACAGGGTCGGCAGATACGCAGTATTTT.

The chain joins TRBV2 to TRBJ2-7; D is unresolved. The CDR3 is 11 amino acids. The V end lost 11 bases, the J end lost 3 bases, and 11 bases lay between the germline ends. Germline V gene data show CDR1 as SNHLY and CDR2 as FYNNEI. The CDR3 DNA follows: TGTGCCTCCCGGGCCTTCTACGAGCAGTACTTC. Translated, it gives CASRAFYEQYF.

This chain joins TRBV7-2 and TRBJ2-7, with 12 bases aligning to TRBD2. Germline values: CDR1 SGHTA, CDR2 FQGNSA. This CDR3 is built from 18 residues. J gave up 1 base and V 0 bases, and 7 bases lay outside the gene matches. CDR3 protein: CASSLASGLAGISYEQYF. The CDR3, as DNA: TGTGCCAGCAGCTTAGCCAGTGGACTAGCGGGGATTTCCTACGAGCAGTACTTC.

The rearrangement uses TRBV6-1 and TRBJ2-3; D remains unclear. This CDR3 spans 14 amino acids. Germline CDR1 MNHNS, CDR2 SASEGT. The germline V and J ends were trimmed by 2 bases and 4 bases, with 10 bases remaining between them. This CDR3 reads CASSERAFADTQYF. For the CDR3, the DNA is TGTGCCAGCAGTGAACGTGCGTTTGCAGATACGCAGTATTTT.

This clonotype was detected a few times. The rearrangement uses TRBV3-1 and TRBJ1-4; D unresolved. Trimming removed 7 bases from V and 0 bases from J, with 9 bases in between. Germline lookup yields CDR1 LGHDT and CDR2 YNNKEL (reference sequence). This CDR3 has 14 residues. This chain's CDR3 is CASKISPTNEKLFF. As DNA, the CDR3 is TGTGCCAGCAAGATCAGCCCAACTAATGAAAAACTGTTTTTT.

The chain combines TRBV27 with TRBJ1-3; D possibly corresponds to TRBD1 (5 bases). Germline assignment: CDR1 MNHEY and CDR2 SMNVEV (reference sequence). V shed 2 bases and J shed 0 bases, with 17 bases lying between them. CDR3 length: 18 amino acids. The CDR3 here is CASSLNIAGLTSGNTIYF. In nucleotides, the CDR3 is TGTGCCAGCAGTTTAAATATCGCGGGACTGACCTCTGGAAACACCATATATTTT.

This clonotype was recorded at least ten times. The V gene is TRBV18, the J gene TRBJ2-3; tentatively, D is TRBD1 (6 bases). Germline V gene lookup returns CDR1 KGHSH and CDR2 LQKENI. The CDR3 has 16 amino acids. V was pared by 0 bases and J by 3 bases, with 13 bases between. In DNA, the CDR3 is TGTGCCAGCTCACCACCGAATCAGGGGATGACAGATACGCAGTATTTT. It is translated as CASSPPNQGMTDTQYF.

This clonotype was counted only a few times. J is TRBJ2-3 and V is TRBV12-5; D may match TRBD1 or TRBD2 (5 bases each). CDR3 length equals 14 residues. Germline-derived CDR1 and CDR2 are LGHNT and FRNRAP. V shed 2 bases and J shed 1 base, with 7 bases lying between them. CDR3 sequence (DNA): TGTGCTAGTGGTTTGCTGGGGGGCACAGATACGCAGTATTTT. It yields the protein CASGLLGGTDTQYF.